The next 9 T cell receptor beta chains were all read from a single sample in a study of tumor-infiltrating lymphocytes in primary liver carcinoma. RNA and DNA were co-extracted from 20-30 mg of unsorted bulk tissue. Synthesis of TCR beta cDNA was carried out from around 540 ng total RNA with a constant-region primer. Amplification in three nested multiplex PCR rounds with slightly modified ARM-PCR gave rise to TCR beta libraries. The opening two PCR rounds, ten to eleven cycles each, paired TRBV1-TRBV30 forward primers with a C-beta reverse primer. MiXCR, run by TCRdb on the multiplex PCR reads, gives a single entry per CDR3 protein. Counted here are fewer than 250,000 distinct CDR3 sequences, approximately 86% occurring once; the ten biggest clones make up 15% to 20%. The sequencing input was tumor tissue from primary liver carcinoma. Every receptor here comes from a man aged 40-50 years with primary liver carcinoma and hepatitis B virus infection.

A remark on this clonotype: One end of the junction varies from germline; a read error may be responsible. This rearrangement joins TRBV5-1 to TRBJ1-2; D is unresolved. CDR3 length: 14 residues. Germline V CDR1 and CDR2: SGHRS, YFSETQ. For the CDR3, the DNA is TGCGCCAGCATGAACCAAGGAGGCGGCTATGGCCACGCCTTC. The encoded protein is CASMNQGGGYGHAF.

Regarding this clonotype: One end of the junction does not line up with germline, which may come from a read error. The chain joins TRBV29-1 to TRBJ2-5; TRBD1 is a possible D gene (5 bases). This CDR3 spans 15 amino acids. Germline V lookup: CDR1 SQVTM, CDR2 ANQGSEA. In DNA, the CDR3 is TGCAGCGTTGAAGCGGACAAGGGGCGAGCAGATACCCAGTACTTT. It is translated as CSVEADKGRADTQYF.

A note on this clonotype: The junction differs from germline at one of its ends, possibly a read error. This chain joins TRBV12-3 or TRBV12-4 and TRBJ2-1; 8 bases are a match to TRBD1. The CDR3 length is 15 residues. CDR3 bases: TGTGCCATCAGTCCTCCCGGGACAGGATACAATGAGCAGTTCTTC. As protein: CAISPPGTGYNEQFF.

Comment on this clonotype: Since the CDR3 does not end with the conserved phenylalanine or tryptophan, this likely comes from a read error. In nucleotides, the CDR3 is TGTGCCAGCAGCCCGACCTCTAACTCTAGCGGGAGGTACACAGATACGCAGTATTAT. It specifies CASSPTSNSSGRYTDTQYY. The chain is built from TRBV4-3 and TRBJ2-3; 11 bases are shared with TRBD2. CDR1 LGHNA and CDR2 YSLEER come from the germline V gene. The CDR3 covers 19 residues.

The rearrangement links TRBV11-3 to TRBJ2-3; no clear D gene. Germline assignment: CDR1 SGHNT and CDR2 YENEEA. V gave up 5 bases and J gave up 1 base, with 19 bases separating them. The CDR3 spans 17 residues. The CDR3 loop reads CASSPETLRSGTDTQYF. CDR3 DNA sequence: TGTGCCAGCAGCCCCGAGACGTTGAGAAGCGGCACAGATACGCAGTATTTT.

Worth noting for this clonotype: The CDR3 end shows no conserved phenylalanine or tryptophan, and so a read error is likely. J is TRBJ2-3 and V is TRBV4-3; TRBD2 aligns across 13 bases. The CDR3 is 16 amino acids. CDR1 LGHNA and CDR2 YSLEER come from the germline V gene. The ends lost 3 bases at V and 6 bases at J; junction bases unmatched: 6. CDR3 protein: CASSQGTSGTTDTQYL. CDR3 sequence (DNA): TGCGCCAGCAGCCAGGGGACTAGCGGGACCACTGATACGCAGTATCTT.

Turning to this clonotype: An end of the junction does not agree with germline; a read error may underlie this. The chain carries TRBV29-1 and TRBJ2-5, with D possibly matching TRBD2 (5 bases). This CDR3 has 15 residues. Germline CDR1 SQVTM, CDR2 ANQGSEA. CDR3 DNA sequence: TGCAGCGTTCAATCCACGGCGGGTAGATCGGAGACCCAGTATTTC. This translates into CSVQSTAGRSETQYF.

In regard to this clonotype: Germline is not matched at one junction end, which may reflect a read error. CDR3 DNA: TGCGCTAGCAGCCAAGATCCCTACTTAGATTACAATGAGCAGTTCTTC. Translated: CASSQDPYLDYNEQFF. This chain joins TRBV4-3 and TRBJ2-1; D not resolved. From germline, CDR1 is LGHNA and CDR2 YSLEER. This CDR3 region has 16 residues.

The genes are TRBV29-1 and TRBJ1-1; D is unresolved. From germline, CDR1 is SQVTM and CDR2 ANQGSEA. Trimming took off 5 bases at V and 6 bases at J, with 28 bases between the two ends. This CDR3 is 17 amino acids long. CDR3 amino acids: CSVQVINLGTLRPEAFF. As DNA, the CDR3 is TGCAGCGTTCAAGTCATAAATCTGGGCACCCTACGACCTGAAGCTTTCTTT.